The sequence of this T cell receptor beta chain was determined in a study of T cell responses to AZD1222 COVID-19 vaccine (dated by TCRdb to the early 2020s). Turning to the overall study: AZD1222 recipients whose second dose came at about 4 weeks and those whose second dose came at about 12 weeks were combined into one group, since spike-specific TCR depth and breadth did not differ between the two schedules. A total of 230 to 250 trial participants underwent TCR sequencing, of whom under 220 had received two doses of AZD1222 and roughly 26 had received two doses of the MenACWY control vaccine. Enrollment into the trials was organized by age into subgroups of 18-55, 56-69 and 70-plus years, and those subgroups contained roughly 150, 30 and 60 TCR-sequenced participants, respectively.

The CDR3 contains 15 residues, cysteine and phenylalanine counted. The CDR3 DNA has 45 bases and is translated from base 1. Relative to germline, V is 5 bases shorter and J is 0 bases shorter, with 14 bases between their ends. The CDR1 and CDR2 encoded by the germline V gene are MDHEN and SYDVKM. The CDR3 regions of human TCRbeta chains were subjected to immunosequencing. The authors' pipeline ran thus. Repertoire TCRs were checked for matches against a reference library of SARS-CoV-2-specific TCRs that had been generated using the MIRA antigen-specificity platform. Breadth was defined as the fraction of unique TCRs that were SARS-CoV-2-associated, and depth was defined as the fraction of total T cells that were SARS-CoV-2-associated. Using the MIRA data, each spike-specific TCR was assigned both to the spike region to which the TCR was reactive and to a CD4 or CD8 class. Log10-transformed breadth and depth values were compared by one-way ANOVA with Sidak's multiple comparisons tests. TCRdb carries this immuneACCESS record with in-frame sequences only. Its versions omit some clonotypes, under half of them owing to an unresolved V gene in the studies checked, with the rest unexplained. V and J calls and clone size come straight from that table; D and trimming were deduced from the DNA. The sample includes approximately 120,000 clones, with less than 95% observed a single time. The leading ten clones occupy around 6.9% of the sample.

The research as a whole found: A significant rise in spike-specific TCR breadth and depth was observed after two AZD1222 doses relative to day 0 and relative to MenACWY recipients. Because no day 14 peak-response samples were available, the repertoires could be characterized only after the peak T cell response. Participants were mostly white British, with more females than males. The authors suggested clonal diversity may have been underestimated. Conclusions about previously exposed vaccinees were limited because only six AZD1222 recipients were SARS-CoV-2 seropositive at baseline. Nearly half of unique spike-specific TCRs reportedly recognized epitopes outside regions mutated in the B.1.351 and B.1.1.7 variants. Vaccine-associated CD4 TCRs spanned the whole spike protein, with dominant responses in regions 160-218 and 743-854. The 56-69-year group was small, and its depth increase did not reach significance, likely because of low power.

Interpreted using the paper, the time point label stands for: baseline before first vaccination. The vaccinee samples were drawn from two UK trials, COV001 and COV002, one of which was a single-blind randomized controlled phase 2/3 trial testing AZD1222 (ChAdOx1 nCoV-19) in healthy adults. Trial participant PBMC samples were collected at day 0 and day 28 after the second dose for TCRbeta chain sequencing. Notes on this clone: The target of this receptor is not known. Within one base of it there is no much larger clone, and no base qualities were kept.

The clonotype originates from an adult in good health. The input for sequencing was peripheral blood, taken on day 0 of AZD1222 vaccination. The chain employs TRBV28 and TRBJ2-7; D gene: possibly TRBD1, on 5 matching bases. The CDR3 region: CASSRTSGSSYEQYF. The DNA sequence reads TGTGCCAGCAGTCGGACAAGTGGGTCCTCCTACGAGCAGTACTTC.